The 30 T cell receptor beta chains reported below all come from one sample, sequenced in a study of early T cells in non-severe SARS-CoV-2 infection. One entry per CDR3 protein results from TCRdb running MiXCR on the 5' RACE reads. Of 80,000 to 95,000 distinct CDR3 sequences in the sample, around 17% were seen once. The specimen was whole blood, collected at baseline. These receptors all come from an adult who was a healthcare worker with PCR-confirmed SARS-CoV-2 infection or an uninfected control (not recorded which).

This clonotype was observed a handful of times. J is TRBJ2-7 and V is TRBV5-1; D is tentatively TRBD1 or TRBD2 (6 bases each). CDR1 is SGHRS, CDR2 YFSETQ, per germline. The CDR3 spans 15 residues. Trimming left V 0 bases short and J 4 bases short, with 14 bases between. CDR3 protein: CASSLVTGGSYEQYF. CDR3 coding DNA: TGCGCCAGCAGCTTGGTGACAGGAGGGTCTTACGAGCAGTACTTC.

This clonotype was observed a handful of times. This chain connects TRBV12-3 or TRBV12-4 to TRBJ2-5; 8 bases agree with TRBD2. The CDR3 has 15 amino acids. V lost 7 bases, J lost 5 bases, and 12 bases stayed unmatched. CDR3 nucleotide sequence: TGTGCCAGCACCTTTGGACTAGCCGGAGAGGAGACCCAGTACTTC. Amino acids: CASTFGLAGEETQYF.

The chain has TRBV5-5 and TRBJ1-6, with a tentative D call TRBD1 (5 bases). This CDR3 contains 16 residues. V lost 3 bases to trimming and J lost 3 bases, with 13 bases between them. Germline assignment: CDR1 SGHKS and CDR2 YYEKEE (reference sequence). The CDR3 DNA is TGTGCCAGCAGCTCCGACAGAAGATTCTATAATTCACCCCTCCACTTT. As protein: CASSSDRRFYNSPLHF.

This clonotype was counted many times. The chain uses TRBV3-1 and TRBJ1-5; D not certain. V was clipped by 3 bases and J by 5 bases, with 8 bases between them. From germline, CDR1 is LGHDT and CDR2 YNNKEL (reference sequence). The CDR3 runs to 13 residues. CDR3 DNA sequence: TGTGCCAGCAGCCATACCGCCGATCAGCCCCAGCATTTT. Translation: CASSHTADQPQHF. The variable domain in full, with the rest retrieved from reference TRBV3-1 and TRBJ1-5, is DTAVSQTPKYLVTQMGNDKSIKCEQNLGHDTMYWYKQDSKKFLKIMFSYNNKELIINETVPNRFSPKSPDKAHLNLHINSLELGDSAVYFCASSHTADQPQHFGDGTRLSIL.

The chain joins TRBV6-2 or TRBV6-3 to TRBJ2-7; D is undetermined. The CDR3 has 13 residues. The germline CDR1 and CDR2 sequences are MNHEY and SVGEGT. V was cut by 7 bases and J by 1 base, with 11 bases left in between. CDR3 region: CASTLTGSYEQYF. CDR3 bases: TGTGCCAGCACCTTAACTGGGTCCTACGAGCAGTACTTC.

The chain's CDR3 is CASSLRGRVPHTQYF. The DNA of the CDR3 is TGTGCCAGCAGCCTCAGAGGGCGGGTGCCACATACGCAGTATTTT. The V gene is TRBV3-1, the J gene TRBJ2-3, with D perhaps TRBD2 (5 bases). V was pared by 4 bases and J by 7 bases, with 18 bases between. Germline-derived CDR1 and CDR2 are LGHDT and YNNKEL (reference sequence). The CDR3 consists of 15 residues.

This chain links TRBV7-2 with TRBJ1-6; 7 bases map to TRBD1. The CDR3 covers 16 residues. From germline, CDR1 is SGHTA and CDR2 FQGNSA. Unmatched junction bases numbered 14, after V lost 5 bases and J lost 10 bases. The CDR3 region is CASSRGVDRRRSPLHF. DNA of the CDR3: TGTGCCAGCAGCCGTGGGGTGGACAGGAGACGGTCACCCCTCCACTTT.

This clonotype has just a few counts. This chain uses TRBV7-8 with TRBJ2-7; TRBD1 is a possible D gene (6 bases). V lost 5 bases and J 3 bases, leaving 14 bases between the germline ends. The CDR3 is 14 residues long. Germline V gene data show CDR1 as SGHVS and CDR2 as FQNEAQ. The CDR3 DNA sequence: TGTGCCAGCAGCCCATACAGGGACCTCTACGAGCAGTACTTC. It translates to CASSPYRDLYEQYF.

The sample holds a few counts of this clonotype. The chain has TRBV27 and TRBJ1-1; D remains ambiguous. The ends were cut back, 2 bases at V and 3 bases at J, with 7 bases in the middle. This CDR3 comprises 13 residues. Germline lookup yields CDR1 MNHEY and CDR2 SMNVEV (reference sequence). CDR3 amino acids: CASSLGRYTEAFF. The DNA for the CDR3 is TGTGCCAGCAGTTTAGGGAGGTACACTGAAGCTTTCTTT.

This chain uses TRBV19 with TRBJ2-1, with TRBD2 as a possible D gene (6 bases). The CDR3 extends over 15 amino acids. Trimming took 5 bases from V and 0 from J, leaving 11 bases between them. Germline V gene data show CDR1 as LNHDA and CDR2 as SQIVND (reference sequence). For the CDR3, the DNA is TGTGCCAGTAGTCCTAGCGACCACTCCTACAATGAGCAGTTCTTC. Encoded protein: CASSPSDHSYNEQFF.

This clonotype appeared a few times. CDR3: CASSQPEFYEQYF. CDR3 coding DNA: TGTGCCAGCAGCCAACCAGAGTTCTACGAGCAGTACTTC. The chain carries TRBV2 and TRBJ2-7, with unresolved D. The CDR3 loop spans 13 amino acids. Germline lookup yields CDR1 SNHLY and CDR2 FYNNEI. With 6 bases removed from V and 3 bases from J, the gap between germline ends came to 12 bases. The full variable domain, its missing parts supplied by reference TRBV2 and TRBJ2-7, is EPEVTQTPSHQVTQMGQEVILRCVPISNHLYFYWYRQILGQKVEFLVSFYNNEISEKSEIFDDQFSVERPDGSNFTLKIRSTKLEDSAMYFCASSQPEFYEQYFGPGTRLTVT.

This clonotype was seen more than once but under ten times. The rearrangement links TRBV6-6 to TRBJ1-6; a weak D match, TRBD1 (6 bases). The ends were cut back, 6 bases at V and 8 bases at J, with 14 bases in the middle. This CDR3 spans 14 amino acids. Germline V gene data show CDR1 as MNHNY and CDR2 as SVGAGI (reference sequence). This chain's CDR3 is CASRPDRIYSPLHF. Here the CDR3 DNA reads TGTGCCAGCAGGCCAGACAGGATATATTCACCCCTCCACTTT.

This clonotype was seen at least ten times. The chain joins TRBV10-2 to TRBJ1-1, with unresolved D. Trimming pared 0 bases from V and 1 base from J, leaving 6 bases between. This CDR3 spans 14 amino acids. Germline loops: CDR1 WSHSY, CDR2 SAAADI. CDR3 amino acids: CASSESTGNTEAFF. Written as DNA, the CDR3 is TGCGCCAGCAGTGAGTCGACGGGGAACACTGAAGCTTTCTTT.

This clonotype was picked up many times. The V gene is TRBV9, the J gene TRBJ2-2; TRBD2 is a possible D gene (6 bases). Trimming pared 2 bases from V and 7 bases from J, leaving 9 bases between. There are 13 residues in the CDR3. Germline V lookup: CDR1 SGDLS, CDR2 YYNGEE. The CDR3 region has the DNA TGTGCCAGCAGCGTGACGGGGGTCGGGGAGCTGTTTTTT. Protein product: CASSVTGVGELFF.

V is TRBV4-1 and J is TRBJ2-3; D may be TRBD2 (5 bases). V was trimmed by 1 base and J by 0 bases, leaving 11 bases between them. The CDR3 extends over 16 amino acids. CDR1 is MGHRA, CDR2 YSYEKL, per germline. The CDR3 protein is CASSQALGGSTDTQYF. The CDR3 DNA is TGCGCCAGCAGCCAAGCACTAGGCGGGAGCACAGATACGCAGTATTTT.

This clonotype was recorded at least ten times. The V and J genes are TRBV5-1 and TRBJ2-7, with 9 bases fitting TRBD1. Germline V gene data show CDR1 as SGHRS and CDR2 as YFSETQ. CDR3 length: 14 residues. The V segment lost 4 bases and the J segment 1 base; nucleotides outside the gene matches: 3. For the CDR3, the DNA is TGCGCCAGCAGCATGGGGACAGGGTCCTACGAGCAGTACTTC. This codes for CASSMGTGSYEQYF.

This clonotype was counted a few times. The V call is TRBV7-6, the J call TRBJ2-1; possible D gene TRBD2, 6 bases. The CDR3 sequence is 13 residues long. Per germline, CDR1 SGHVS and CDR2 FNYEAQ. The ends were cut back, 3 bases at V and 9 bases at J, with 12 bases in the middle. The CDR3 protein is CASSLDGRPEQFF. CDR3 sequence (DNA): TGTGCCAGCAGCTTGGACGGGAGACCTGAGCAGTTCTTC.

In its sample, this clonotype was seen a few times. The rearrangement uses TRBV7-3 and TRBJ2-3; unclear D gene. The CDR3 sequence is 13 residues long. Germline V gene lookup returns CDR1 SGHTA and CDR2 FQGTGA. Trimming removed 2 bases from V and 4 bases from J, with 7 bases in between. CDR3 loop: CASSLGSADTQYF. The CDR3 DNA reads as TGTGCCAGCAGCTTAGGGTCCGCAGATACGCAGTATTTT.

This clonotype was detected a few times. The genes are TRBV3-1 and TRBJ1-1, with TRBD1 identical over 12 bases. Trimming at V came to 5 bases and at J to 3 bases, leaving 10 bases not matched to a gene. There are 17 residues in the CDR3. Germline CDR1 reads LGHDT; CDR2 reads YNNKEL (reference sequence). The CDR3: CASSSRDRGLFDTEAFF. The CDR3 DNA follows: TGTGCCAGCAGCTCCCGGGACAGGGGGCTTTTCGACACTGAAGCTTTCTTT.

Many counts were recorded for this clonotype. This chain connects TRBV7-9 to TRBJ1-6; 7 bases map to TRBD1. Germline CDR1 is SEHNR and CDR2 is FQNEAQ (reference sequence). The CDR3 spans 16 residues. V was pared by 2 bases and J by 8 bases, with 9 bases of the junction left unmatched. The chain's CDR3 is CASSLSLGTDYSPLHF. The CDR3 bases are TGTGCCAGCAGCTTATCCCTTGGGACAGACTATTCACCCCTCCACTTT. The entire variable domain, with the rest obtained from reference TRBV7-9 and TRBJ1-6, is as follows: DTGVSQNPRHKITKRGQNVTFRCDPISEHNRLYWYRQTLGQGPEFLTYFQNEAQLEKSRLLSDRFSAERPKGSFSTLEIQRTEQGDSAMYLCASSLSLGTDYSPLHFGNGTRLTVT.

This clonotype has a count of ten or more. The J gene is TRBJ1-5, the V gene TRBV3-1; TRBD1 agrees at 7 bases. The CDR3 is 13 residues long. Germline trimming cut 4 bases from V and 7 bases from J; bases unmatched to any gene: 4. Germline V gene data show CDR1 as LGHDT and CDR2 as YNNKEL (reference sequence). The CDR3 sequence is CASSLRGEQPQHF. The CDR3 DNA reads as TGTGCCAGCAGCCTCAGGGGGGAGCAGCCCCAGCATTTT.

The rearrangement uses TRBV20-1 and TRBJ2-1; TRBD2 matches at 8 bases. CDR1 and CDR2 from the germline V gene are DFQATT and SNEGSKA (reference sequence). This CDR3 has 14 residues. Trimming at V came to 6 bases and at J to 4 bases, leaving 8 bases not matched to a gene. This chain's CDR3 is CSARRGGSYNEQFF. In DNA, the CDR3 is TGCAGTGCCCGTCGGGGGGGGAGTTACAATGAGCAGTTCTTC.

In its sample, this clonotype was seen many times. The chain couples TRBV5-5 to TRBJ2-1; possibly TRBD1 for D (5 bases). The CDR3 sequence is 13 residues long. CDR1 and CDR2 (germline): SGHKS, YYEKEE (reference sequence). Trimming took off 4 bases at V and 6 bases at J, with 11 bases between the two ends. CDR3 nucleotide sequence: TGTGCCAGCAGCCCTCAGGGTACCAATGAGCAGTTCTTC. Protein sequence: CASSPQGTNEQFF.

This clonotype was recorded a few times. The rearrangement joins TRBV7-2 to TRBJ2-3; D possibly matches TRBD1 or TRBD2 (5 bases each). V lost 4 bases, J lost 3 bases, and 5 bases lay in between. Germline V gene data show CDR1 as SGHTA and CDR2 as FQGNSA. CDR3 length: 12 amino acids. The CDR3 region is CASSWGTDTQYF. Here the CDR3 DNA reads TGTGCCAGCAGCTGGGGGACAGATACGCAGTATTTT.

DNA for the CDR3: TGTGCCAGCAGAGAAAAAAAGTCTTATTCCTACGAGCAGTACTTC. Translating gives CASREKKSYSYEQYF. The chain uses TRBV2 and TRBJ2-7; no clear D. The CDR3 has 15 residues. Per the germline V gene, CDR1 is SNHLY and CDR2 is FYNNEI. Trimming stripped 6 bases from V and 1 base from J, with 16 bases between.

The chain combines TRBV9 with TRBJ1-1; D is ambiguous. CDR1 is SGDLS and CDR2 is YYNGEE in the germline V gene. The CDR3 loop spans 16 amino acids. V gave up 0 bases and J gave up 4 bases, with 16 bases separating them. The DNA for the CDR3 is TGTGCCAGCAGCGTAGGGCAGGAACGAGGTGGCACTGAAGCTTTCTTT. Protein product: CASSVGQERGGTEAFF.

The chain joins TRBV7-2 to TRBJ2-7; D ambiguous. This CDR3 is 15 amino acids long. Looked up from germline, CDR1 is SGHTA and CDR2 is FQGNSA. The ends were cut back, 1 base at V and 4 bases at J, with 14 bases in the middle. CDR3 amino acids: CASSLVSGPDYEQYF. CDR3 nucleotide sequence: TGTGCCAGCAGCTTAGTATCCGGACCAGATTACGAGCAGTACTTC. Complete variable domain (other parts from reference TRBV7-2 and TRBJ2-7): GAGVSQSPSNKVTEKGKDVELRCDPISGHTALYWYRQSLGQGLEFLIYFQGNSAPDKSGLPSDRFSAERTGGSVSTLTIQRTQQEDSAVYLCASSLVSGPDYEQYFGPGTRLTVT.

The chain couples TRBV6-1 to TRBJ1-1, with D perhaps matching TRBD1 (6 bases). This CDR3 contains 13 residues. V gave up 4 bases and J gave up 8 bases, with 14 bases separating them. In germline, CDR1 is MNHNS, CDR2 SASEGT. CDR3 protein: CASSVTGTREAFF. CDR3 DNA: TGTGCCAGCAGTGTAACAGGGACCCGCGAAGCTTTCTTT.

The V call is TRBV7-2, the J call TRBJ1-4, with a possible D match to TRBD1 (6 bases). The CDR3 covers 13 residues. The V and J ends lost 4 bases and 9 bases respectively, with 12 bases between them. Germline V gives CDR1 SGHTA, CDR2 FQGNSA. For the CDR3, the DNA is TGTGCCAGCAGCTACCTAAGGGGGAAAAAACTGTTTTTT. Protein product: CASSYLRGKKLFF.

The V gene is TRBV7-9, the J gene TRBJ2-5; D unclear. Trimming cost V 5 bases and J 5 bases, with 18 bases left between them. CDR3 length: 15 amino acids. Per the germline V gene, CDR1 is SEHNR and CDR2 is FQNEAQ (reference sequence). CDR3 amino acids: CASSTHHRLEETQYF. In DNA, the CDR3 is TGTGCCAGCAGCACACACCATCGTCTGGAGGAGACCCAGTACTTC.